This passage covers 9 T cell receptor beta chains from one sample sequenced in a study of blood T cells in healthy people across ages. Using a J-beta primer mix together with a sample-barcoded 5' primer, a second PCR was run for about 6 to 12 cycles. TCRdb reprocessed the 5' RACE reads via MiXCR and lists one record per CDR3 protein. The sample consists of 1,800,000 or so distinct CDR3 sequences, around 40% of them appearing once. The sequenced sample consisted of blood. The receptors shown here come from a human donor in good health.

Many counts were recorded for this clonotype. The J gene is TRBJ1-2, the V gene TRBV28; D uncertain. Between the trimmed V and J ends, which lost 6 bases and 4 bases, there was a span of 9 bases. The CDR3 has 12 residues. CDR1 MDHEN and CDR2 SYDVKM come from the germline V gene. The DNA for the CDR3 is TGTGCCAGCAGCTTTAGGACCTATGGCTACACCTTC. Protein sequence: CASSFRTYGYTF.

The gene calls are TRBV28 and TRBJ1-1; possibly TRBD1 for D (5 bases). The germline gives CDR1 MDHEN, CDR2 SYDVKM. The V end was cut by 4 bases, the J end by 8 bases, with 11 bases between. This CDR3 is 12 amino acids long. The CDR3 is CASSSLTAEAFF. The CDR3 nucleotides are TGTGCCAGCAGTTCCCTGACAGCCGAAGCTTTCTTT. Variable domain in full (rest from reference TRBV28 and TRBJ1-1): DVKVTQSSRYLVKRTGEKVFLECVQDMDHENMFWYRQDPGLGLRLIYFSYDVKMKEKGDIPEGYSVSREKKERFSLILESASTNQTSMYLCASSSLTAEAFFGQGTRLTVV.

The chain carries TRBV4-1 and TRBJ2-7; the D is unclear. V was trimmed by 1 base and J by 7 bases, leaving 14 bases between them. CDR1 and CDR2 from the germline V gene are MGHRA and YSYEKL. This CDR3 is built from 14 residues. DNA of the CDR3: TGCGCCAGCAGCCAAGCGGAATTTGGCGTGGAGCAGTACTTC. Translation gives CASSQAEFGVEQYF.

A few counts support this clonotype. This rearrangement joins TRBV5-1 to TRBJ2-7, with TRBD1 matching 11 bases. Germline V lookup: CDR1 SGHRS, CDR2 YFSETQ. V lost 4 bases, J lost 6 bases, and 9 bases stayed unmatched. There are 15 residues in the CDR3. As DNA, the CDR3 is TGCGCCAGCAGCCCTCCCGGGACAGGGGGAACCGAGCAGTACTTC. It translates to CASSPPGTGGTEQYF. The full variable domain, in which reference TRBV5-1 and TRBJ2-7 provide the parts outside the CDR3, is KAGVTQTPRYLIKTRGQQVTLSCSPISGHRSVSWYQQTPGQGLQFLFEYFSETQRNKGNFPGRFSGRQFSNSRSEMNVSTLELGDSALYLCASSPPGTGGTEQYFGPGTRLTVT.

This clonotype has just a few counts. The chain combines TRBV11-1 with TRBJ1-1; D is undetermined. V was cut by 4 bases and J by 0 bases, with 12 bases left in between. Per germline, CDR1 SGHAT and CDR2 FQDESV (reference sequence). The CDR3 has 15 amino acids. CDR3 coding DNA: TGTGCCAGCAGCTCTTCCAACTACATGAACACTGAAGCTTTCTTT. Protein: CASSSSNYMNTEAFF.

This clonotype was picked up a small number of times. V and J are TRBV29-1 and TRBJ2-5, with D unresolved. The germline V gene has CDR1 SQVTM and CDR2 ANQGSEA. V dropped 4 bases and J dropped 7 bases, with 13 bases sitting between them. CDR3 length: 12 amino acids. This chain's CDR3 is CSVVSEVGTQYF. CDR3 in DNA: TGCAGCGTTGTATCCGAGGTGGGGACCCAGTACTTC.

A note on this clonotype: At one of its ends the junction is not consistent with the germline gene, which may arise from a read error. This chain joins TRBV3-1 and TRBJ2-3, with 7 positions matching TRBD2. The CDR3 has 18 amino acids. Germline loops: CDR1 LGHDT, CDR2 YNNKEL (reference sequence). CDR3 protein: CASGQFESGEGITDTQYF. The DNA of the CDR3 is TGTGCCAGCGGCCAATTCGAAAGCGGGGAAGGGATTACAGATACGCAGTATTTT.

This chain uses TRBV12-3 or TRBV12-4 with TRBJ2-5; no firm D call. The CDR3 loop spans 13 amino acids. Trimming pared 6 bases from V and 7 bases from J, leaving 15 bases between. In DNA form, the CDR3 reads TGTGCCAGCAGCGAAATACTCCCGGGGACCCAGTACTTC. Amino acids: CASSEILPGTQYF.

This clonotype was seen only a few times. V gene TRBV29-1 combines with J gene TRBJ2-3; D is uncertain. Per germline, CDR1 SQVTM and CDR2 ANQGSEA. CDR3 size: 16 residues. The V end lost 4 bases, the J end lost 1 base, and 18 bases lay between the germline ends. CDR3 amino acids: CSVVFLLGSGTDTQYF. For the CDR3, the DNA is TGCAGCGTTGTATTTTTGTTAGGGTCCGGCACAGATACGCAGTATTTT.